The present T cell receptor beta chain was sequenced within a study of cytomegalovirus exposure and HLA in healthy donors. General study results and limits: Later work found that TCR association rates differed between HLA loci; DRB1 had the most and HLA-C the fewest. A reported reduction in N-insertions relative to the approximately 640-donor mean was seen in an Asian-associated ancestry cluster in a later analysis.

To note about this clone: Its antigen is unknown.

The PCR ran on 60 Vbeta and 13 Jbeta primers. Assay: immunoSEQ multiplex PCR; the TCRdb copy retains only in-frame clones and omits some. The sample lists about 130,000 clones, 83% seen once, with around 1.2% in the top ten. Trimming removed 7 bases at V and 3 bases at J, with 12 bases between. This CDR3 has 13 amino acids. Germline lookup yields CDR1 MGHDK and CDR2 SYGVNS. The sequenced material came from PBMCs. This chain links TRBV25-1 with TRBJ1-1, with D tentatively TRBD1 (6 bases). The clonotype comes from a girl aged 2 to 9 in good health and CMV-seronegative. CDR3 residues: CASKTGLDTEAFF. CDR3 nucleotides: TGTGCCAGCAAGACAGGCCTTGACACTGAAGCTTTCTTT.